This T cell receptor beta chain derives from a study of cytomegalovirus exposure and HLA in healthy donors. Findings and limits, study-wide: In a later analysis, a missense DCLRE1C variant was linked to TCR beta V- and J-gene trimming. TRBV6-2, TRBV6-3 and other indistinguishable V segments were excluded. In a later analysis, HLA-associated TCR beta chains were more clonally expanded than equally common others.

This CDR3 region has 13 residues. V lost 6 bases and J lost 6, with 12 bases in between. Germline V gene data show CDR1 as MNHEY and CDR2 as SVGAGI. This PCR relied on a set of 60 Vbeta primers and 13 Jbeta primers. Produced via immunoSEQ multiplex PCR; TCRdb's table is partial and in-frame only. The sample contains under 200,000 clones, about four fifths of which appear only once. Each donor's status was that of a healthy bone marrow donor. About this clone itself: Antigen: not known.

Sequenced sample: PBMCs. The sequence came from a male donor in good health and CMV-seropositive. The chain couples TRBV6-5 to TRBJ1-5; D ambiguous. The CDR3 sequence is CASSPLRGQPQHF. Here the CDR3 DNA reads TGTGCCAGCAGCCCCCTACGTGGTCAGCCCCAGCATTTT.